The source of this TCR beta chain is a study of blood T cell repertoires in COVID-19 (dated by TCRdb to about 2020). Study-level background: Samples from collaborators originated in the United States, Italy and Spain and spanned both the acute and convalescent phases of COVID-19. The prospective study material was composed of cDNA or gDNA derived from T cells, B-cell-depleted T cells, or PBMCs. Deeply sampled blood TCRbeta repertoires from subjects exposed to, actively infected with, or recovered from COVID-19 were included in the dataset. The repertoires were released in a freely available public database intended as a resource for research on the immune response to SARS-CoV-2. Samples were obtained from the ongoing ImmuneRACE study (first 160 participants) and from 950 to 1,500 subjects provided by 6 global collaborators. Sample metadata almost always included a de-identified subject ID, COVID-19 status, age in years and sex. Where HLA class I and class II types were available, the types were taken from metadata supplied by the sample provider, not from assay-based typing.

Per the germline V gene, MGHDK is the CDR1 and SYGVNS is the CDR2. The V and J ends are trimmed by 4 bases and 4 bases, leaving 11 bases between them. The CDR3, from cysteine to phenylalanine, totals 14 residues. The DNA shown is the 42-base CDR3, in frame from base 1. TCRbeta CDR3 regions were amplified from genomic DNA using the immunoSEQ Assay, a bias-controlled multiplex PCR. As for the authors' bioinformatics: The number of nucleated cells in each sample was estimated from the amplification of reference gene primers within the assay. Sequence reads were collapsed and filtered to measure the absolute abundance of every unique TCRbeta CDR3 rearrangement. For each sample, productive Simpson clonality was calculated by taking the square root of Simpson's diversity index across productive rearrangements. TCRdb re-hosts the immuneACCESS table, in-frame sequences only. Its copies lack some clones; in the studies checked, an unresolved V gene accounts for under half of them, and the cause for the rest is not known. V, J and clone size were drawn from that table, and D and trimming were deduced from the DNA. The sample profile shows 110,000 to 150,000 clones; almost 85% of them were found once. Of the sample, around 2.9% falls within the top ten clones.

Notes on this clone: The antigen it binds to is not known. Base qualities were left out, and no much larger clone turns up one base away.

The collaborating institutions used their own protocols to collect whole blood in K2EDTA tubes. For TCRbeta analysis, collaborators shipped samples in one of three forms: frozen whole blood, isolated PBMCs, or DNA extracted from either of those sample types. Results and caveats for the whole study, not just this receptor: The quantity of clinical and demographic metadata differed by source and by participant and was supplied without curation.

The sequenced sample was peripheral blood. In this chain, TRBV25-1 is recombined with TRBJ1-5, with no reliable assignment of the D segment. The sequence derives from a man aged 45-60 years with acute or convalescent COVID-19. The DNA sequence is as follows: TGTGCCAGCAGTGGATTCGGAGGGAATCAGCCCCAGCATTTT. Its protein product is CASSGFGGNQPQHF.